This TCR beta chain was profiled in a study of OX40 agonist ivuxolimab in advanced cancers. In germline, CDR1 is MNHNS, CDR2 SASEGT. CDR3 size: 15 residues. The germline V and J ends were trimmed by 4 bases and 3 bases, with 15 bases remaining between them. Clones were sequenced by immunoSEQ multiplex PCR, and TCRdb holds only the in-frame ones, with some missing. This sample has tens of thousands of clones, with approximately 80% found just once. The clonotype comes from an adult with an advanced solid tumor such as melanoma, head and neck, liver or kidney cancer. The genes are TRBV6-1 and TRBJ1-2; D perhaps matches TRBD1 (6 bases). Source: CD4+ or CD8+ T cells sorted from blood, taken in a trial of the OX40 agonist ivuxolimab. The CDR3 is CASSVKTGDHYGYTF. Written as DNA, the CDR3 is TGTGCCAGCAGTGTAAAGACAGGCGACCACTATGGCTACACCTTC.